The T cell receptor beta chain under discussion was sequenced for a study of blood T cell repertoires in COVID-19. Study context: COVID-19 samples collected from the United States, Italy and Spain covered acute and convalescent phases.

Authors' methods: The authors estimated nucleated cell counts from reference gene primer amplification. Produced via immunoSEQ multiplex PCR; TCRdb's table is partial and in-frame only. That table is the source of V, J and clone size, and D and trimming were worked out from the DNA. The sample consists of approximately 21,000 clones, 85% to 90% of them appearing once. Germline loops: CDR1 PRHDT, CDR2 FYEKMQ (reference sequence). The CDR3 has 13 amino acids. Trimming stripped 5 bases from V and 4 bases from J, with 11 bases between. The sequenced sample consisted of peripheral blood. This clonotype was sampled from a woman aged 80 or over with active COVID-19. The chain has TRBV13 and TRBJ1-1, with D tentatively TRBD1 (5 bases). This CDR3 reads CASSPGGSTEAFF. Here the CDR3 DNA reads TGTGCCAGCAGCCCCGGGGGGAGCACTGAAGCTTTCTTT. Complete variable domain (other parts from reference TRBV13 and TRBJ1-1): AAGVIQSPRHLIKEKRETATLKCYPIPRHDTVYWYQQGPGQDPQFLISFYEKMQSDKGSIPDRFSAQQFSDYHSELNMSSLELGDSALYFCASSPGGSTEAFFGQGTRLTVV.